These 9 T cell receptor beta chains were sequenced from one sample in a study of T cell changes during pregnancy in multiple sclerosis. TCRdb keeps only in-frame clones here, not all; method: immunoSEQ multiplex PCR. The sample contains approximately 70,000 clones, over 85% of which appear only once. The sequencing used peripheral blood, collected in the third trimester of pregnancy. All receptors come from a female donor with multiple sclerosis, enrolled in a pregnancy study.

This clone has a single count. The J gene is TRBJ2-2, the V gene TRBV11-3, with D maybe TRBD2 (6 bases). The germline V gene encodes CDR1 SGHNT and CDR2 YENEEA. This CDR3 contains 13 residues. Trimming shortened V by 5 bases and J by 6 bases, and 10 bases separated the two germline ends. The CDR3 reads CASSPWGAGELFF. The CDR3 DNA reads TGTGCCAGCAGCCCGTGGGGGGCCGGGGAGCTGTTTTTT.

In its sample, this clone was seen a few times. V usage is TRBV6-1 and J usage is TRBJ1-1; weak D call: TRBD1 (6 bases). This CDR3 comprises 13 residues. Germline V gives CDR1 MNHNS, CDR2 SASEGT. The V gene lost 6 bases and the J gene lost 0 bases, with 8 bases spanning the gap. The CDR3, as DNA: TGTGCCAGCAGACAGGGAATGAACACTGAAGCTTTCTTT. Translated: CASRQGMNTEAFF.

V gene TRBV6-5 combines with J gene TRBJ2-4; 9 nucleotides agree with TRBD2. J lost 9 bases, V lost 4 bases, and 7 bases had no gene match. The germline gives CDR1 MNHEY, CDR2 SVGAGI. The CDR3 runs to 14 residues. In DNA form, the CDR3 reads TGTGCCAGCAGTTCCGAGCGGGAGGTGGGCATTCAGTACTTC. Its translation is CASSSEREVGIQYF.

About this clone itself: At one end the junction does not follow the germline gene, possibly because of a read error. The CDR3, as DNA: TGCGCCAGCAGCCAAGACCGGGACTATCCCCCCACTTTC. Translating gives CASSQDRDYPPTF. The chain is built from TRBV4-3 and TRBJ2-7; 7 nucleotides agree with TRBD2. From germline, CDR1 is LGHNA and CDR2 YSLEER. This CDR3 has 13 residues.

The chain uses TRBV19 and TRBJ1-1; D uncertain. The length of the CDR3 is 12 residues. Germline CDR1 and CDR2: LNHDA and SQIVND (reference sequence). With 5 bases removed from V and 10 bases from J, the gap between germline ends came to 14 bases. Here the CDR3 DNA reads TGTGCCAGTAGTGCCCCCCGGGGATCAGCTTTCTTT. Encoded protein: CASSAPRGSAFF.

In nucleotides, the CDR3 is TGCGCCAGCAGCTTGGCCTCAGGGGAGACCCAGTACTTC. Translating gives CASSLASGETQYF. The chain links TRBV5-1 to TRBJ2-5; possible D gene TRBD1, 5 bases. This CDR3 has 13 amino acids. Germline V gene lookup returns CDR1 SGHRS and CDR2 YFSETQ. Deletions cut 0 bases from V and 5 bases from J, with 8 bases between.

The table lists this clone with a count of one. V gene TRBV27 combines with J gene TRBJ1-5; TRBD1 might be the D (6 bases). CDR3 length: 14 amino acids. Trimming took off 5 bases at V and 3 bases at J, with 11 bases between the two ends. Germline loops: CDR1 MNHEY, CDR2 SMNVEV (reference sequence). This chain's CDR3 is CASSPDRINQPQHF. Written as DNA, the CDR3 is TGTGCCAGCAGTCCGGACAGAATCAATCAGCCCCAGCATTTT.

The chain has TRBV5-4 and TRBJ2-7, with 8 bases identical to TRBD2. V lost 0 bases to trimming and J lost 3 bases; unmatched junction nucleotides: 5. Germline CDR1 SGHNT, CDR2 YYREEE (reference sequence). The CDR3 extends over 15 amino acids. For the CDR3, the DNA is TGTGCCAGCAGCTTGGCCTATAGCGGGGACTACGAGCAGTACTTC. Encoded protein: CASSLAYSGDYEQYF.

J is TRBJ2-3 and V is TRBV7-2, with TRBD2 matching over 11 bases. Trimming took 5 bases from V and 7 from J; bases not matched to a gene: 5. The V gene's germline CDR1 is SGHTA and CDR2 FQGNSA. The CDR3 length is 14 residues. CDR3 sequence (DNA): TGTGCCAGCAGCCCAGGGACTAGCGGCTATACGCAGTATTTT. It yields the protein CASSPGTSGYTQYF.